The 10 T cell receptor beta chains below come from one sample, sequenced in a study of shared clonotypes between healthy human individuals. Sequencing used immunoSEQ multiplex PCR; TCRdb keeps in-frame clones, though not all of them. This repertoire shows millions of clones, around 90% found once; its top ten account for roughly 0.14%. The sequenced sample consisted of naive CD4+ T cells sorted from blood. As for subset: CD45RA+ positively selected. The source of these receptors is a man aged 18-30 years in good health.

The rearrangement uses TRBV18 and TRBJ1-6; D might be TRBD1 (5 bases). Germline lookup yields CDR1 KGHSH and CDR2 LQKENI. Trimming took 1 base from V and 6 from J, leaving 16 bases between them. The CDR3 is 17 residues long. CDR3 sequence: CASSPRQTVQGNSPLHF. The CDR3, as DNA: TGTGCCAGCTCACCACGCCAGACTGTGCAGGGTAATTCACCCCTCCACTTT.

The V and J genes are TRBV5-4 and TRBJ1-2; possible D gene TRBD1, 5 bases. The CDR3 is made up of 14 amino acids. The germline V gene has CDR1 SGHNT and CDR2 YYREEE (reference sequence). The germline V and J ends were trimmed by 0 bases and 5 bases, with 11 bases remaining between them. The CDR3 reads CASSLGLDSYGYTF. The CDR3 nucleotides read TGTGCCAGCAGCTTGGGACTAGACAGTTATGGCTACACCTTC.

This clone was seen a single time. The chain has TRBV5-1 and TRBJ2-3; D is ambiguous. This CDR3 contains 14 residues. The V gene lost 2 bases and the J gene lost 2 bases, with 9 bases spanning the gap. CDR1 is SGHRS and CDR2 is YFSETQ in the germline V gene. CDR3: CASSFGSNTDTQYF. The CDR3 DNA reads as TGCGCCAGCAGCTTCGGTTCGAACACAGATACGCAGTATTTT.

This rearrangement joins TRBV9 to TRBJ2-1; 7 bases are shared with TRBD2. V gave up 0 bases and J gave up 6 bases; unmatched junction bases: 3. The CDR3 runs to 14 residues. CDR1 and CDR2 (germline): SGDLS, YYNGEE. The CDR3 DNA follows: TGTGCCAGCAGCGTAGCGGGGGGAGCCAATGAGCAGTTCTTC. Translated, it gives CASSVAGGANEQFF.

The chain recombines TRBV30 with TRBJ2-3; D might be TRBD1 (5 bases). The germline V gene encodes CDR1 GTSNPN and CDR2 SVGIG (reference sequence). V dropped 4 bases and J dropped 4 bases, with 9 bases sitting between them. The CDR3 spans 12 residues. CDR3 DNA: TGTGCCTGGACAGGGTTAGCAGATACGCAGTATTTT. Amino acids: CAWTGLADTQYF.

This rearrangement joins TRBV20-1 to TRBJ1-2; no firm D call. CDR1 and CDR2 from the germline V gene are DFQATT and SNEGSKA (reference sequence). V gave up 6 bases and J gave up 4 bases, with 9 bases separating them. There are 11 residues in the CDR3. The CDR3 DNA reads TGCAGTGCCCCATCAGGCTATGGCTACACCTTC. Translated: CSAPSGYGYTF.

Comments on this clone: The same CDR3 is also encoded by other DNA sequences in this sample. V usage is TRBV6-6 and J usage is TRBJ1-2; D ambiguous. Trimming removed 0 bases from V and 0 bases from J, with 5 bases in between. The CDR3 loop spans 14 amino acids. Germline V CDR1 and CDR2: MNHNY, SVGAGI (reference sequence). DNA of the CDR3: TGTGCCAGCAGTTACTCTACAGCTAACTATGGCTACACCTTC. Its translation: CASSYSTANYGYTF.

V gene TRBV28 combines with J gene TRBJ1-5; D uncertain. The CDR3 covers 11 residues. The germline gives CDR1 MDHEN, CDR2 SYDVKM. Trimming took 7 bases from V and 2 from J, leaving 3 bases between them. DNA of the CDR3: TGTGCCAGCAACGGCAATCAGCCCCAGCATTTT. Amino acids: CASNGNQPQHF. The entire variable domain, with the rest obtained from reference TRBV28 and TRBJ1-5, is as follows: DVKVTQSSRYLVKRTGEKVFLECVQDMDHENMFWYRQDPGLGLRLIYFSYDVKMKEKGDIPEGYSVSREKKERFSLILESASTNQTSMYLCASNGNQPQHFGDGTRLSIL.

The chain carries TRBV28 and TRBJ2-3; the D is unclear. Trimming pared 5 bases from V and 2 bases from J, leaving 11 bases between. The CDR3 consists of 14 residues. The germline V gene has CDR1 MDHEN and CDR2 SYDVKM. The DNA for the CDR3 is TGTGCCAGCAGTCCCGGGCTGTCCACAGATACGCAGTATTTT. Its protein product is CASSPGLSTDTQYF.

The rearrangement joins TRBV7-2 to TRBJ2-4, with D possibly TRBD2 on 7 matching bases. With 3 bases removed from V and 2 bases from J, the gap between germline ends came to 8 bases. The CDR3 loop spans 14 amino acids. Germline CDR1 SGHTA, CDR2 FQGNSA. The CDR3 bases are TGTGCCAGCAGCTTGGGGGGGCCCAAAAACATTCAGTACTTC. It specifies CASSLGGPKNIQYF.